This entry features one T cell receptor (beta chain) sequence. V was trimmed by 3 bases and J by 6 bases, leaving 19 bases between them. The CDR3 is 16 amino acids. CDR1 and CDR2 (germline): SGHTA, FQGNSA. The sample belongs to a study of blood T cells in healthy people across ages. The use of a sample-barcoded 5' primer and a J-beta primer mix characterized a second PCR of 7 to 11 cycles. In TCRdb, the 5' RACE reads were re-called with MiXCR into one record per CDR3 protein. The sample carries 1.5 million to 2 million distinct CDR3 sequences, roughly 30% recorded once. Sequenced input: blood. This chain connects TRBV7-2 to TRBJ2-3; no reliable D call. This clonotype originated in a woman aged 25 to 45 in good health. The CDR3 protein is CASSLQPVGFFDTQYF. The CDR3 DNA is TGTGCCAGCAGCTTGCAGCCTGTGGGTTTTTTTGATACGCAGTATTTT.